The source of this T cell receptor (beta chain) is a study of early T cells in non-severe SARS-CoV-2 infection. Regarding the study as a whole: VDJdb-based annotation leaned toward anti-spike CD8 responses and missed private and CD4 specificities.

This clonotype showed up many times. Its antigen is not identified. Trimming took 4 bases from V and 2 from J, leaving 11 bases between them. Germline V lookup: CDR1 SGHRS, CDR2 YFSETQ. The CDR3 extends over 14 amino acids. As part of library construction, unique molecular identifiers were attached to individual cDNA molecules. Via MiXCR, TCRdb re-called the 5' RACE reads, giving one row per CDR3 protein. The data contain roughly 71,000 distinct CDR3 sequences, around 13% of them singletons. V gene TRBV5-1 combines with J gene TRBJ2-3; D uncertain. The sequence was obtained from an adult who was a healthcare worker with PCR-confirmed SARS-CoV-2 infection or an uninfected control (not recorded which). Sequenced input: whole blood. The CDR3 is CASSLGSLTDTQYF. CDR3 coding DNA: TGCGCCAGCAGCCTGGGGTCTCTCACAGATACGCAGTATTTT.